This T cell receptor beta chain was identified during a study of cytomegalovirus exposure and HLA in healthy donors. Study-wide findings and caveats: Most TCR sequences were seen very rarely across donors, but some public TCRs occurred in many. A later analysis linked a missense DCLRE1C variant to TCR beta V- and J-gene trimming.

The PCR ran on 60 Vbeta and 13 Jbeta primers. Clones were read by immunoSEQ multiplex PCR, and TCRdb kept only the in-frame ones, dropping some. Here the sample spans 160,000 or so clones, roughly four fifths being singletons. Healthy individuals who donated bone marrow served as the donors. Germline V CDR1 and CDR2: SGDLS, YYNGEE. The length of the CDR3 is 18 residues. The junction had 15 bases not matched to a gene; V was cut back by 2 bases and J by 7 bases. This clone was counted once. Its antigen remains unknown. The sequenced sample consisted of PBMCs. The chain couples TRBV9 to TRBJ1-4; 9 nucleotides line up with TRBD1. The TCR sequence derives from a woman between 35 and 50 years old in good health and CMV-seronegative. Here the CDR3 reads CASSVRGQGPKGAEKLFF. DNA of the CDR3: TGTGCCAGCAGCGTTCGCGGACAGGGGCCTAAGGGAGCTGAAAAACTGTTTTTT.